These T cell receptor beta chains were read from a single sample in a study of T-cell reconstitution after alpha-beta-depleted transplantation in children. Each CDR3 protein gets one entry after TCRdb re-called the PCR reads with MiXCR. The sample lists approximately 500,000 distinct CDR3 sequences; roughly a tenth were seen once. The sequencing here drew on PBMCs, taken before TCRalphabeta/CD19-depleted stem cell transplant. These receptors all come from a child under 10 years old with inherited bone marrow failure, due to receive a stem cell transplant. Both conserved end residues are part of each CDR3. The size of a clone is reported for some rows only, either as once, few or many, or as a class for expanded clones.

clone size,J gene,V gene,CDR3 protein
few,TRBJ2-2,TRBV5-1,CASSRPGLASTGELFF
.,TRBJ2-1,TRBV6-2/TRBV6-3,CASSYRGLAGAYNEQFF
few,TRBJ2-6,TRBV18,CASSPGTAISGANVLTF
many,TRBJ2-7,TRBV29-1,CSVAGGGSYEQYF
few,TRBJ2-1,TRBV20-1,CSAREKYNEQFF
many,TRBJ2-2,TRBV12-3/TRBV12-4,CASTIWGLAHTGELFF
many,TRBJ2-3,TRBV4-2,CASSQDLAGDTQYF
many,TRBJ2-7,TRBV6-1,CASSAEGGPYEQYF
many,TRBJ2-2,TRBV4-1,CASSPASGLRTGELFF
few,TRBJ2-1,TRBV5-1,CASSNLGGTSGSRSYNEQFF
many,TRBJ2-5,TRBV29-1,CSVEAWGEETQYF
many,TRBJ2-1,TRBV7-2,CASSYRIAGGDEQFF
many,TRBJ2-1,TRBV7-2,CASSPRTAYNEQFF
many,TRBJ2-7,TRBV27,CASSFYRYEQYF
many,TRBJ2-1,TRBV7-2,CASSLAPRNEQFF
many,TRBJ1-2,TRBV6-5,CASSYSVSPSWTNGYTF
many,TRBJ2-1,TRBV20-1,CSARSGRVRDEQFF
few,TRBJ2-7,TRBV7-6,CASSFGPTSGYYEQYF
few,TRBJ2-1,TRBV19,CASSIDWTGGSWGRNEQFF
.,TRBJ2-5,TRBV18,CASSPGLEYQETQYF
many,TRBJ2-2,TRBV6-1,CASSEAGDFTGELFF
.,TRBJ2-7,TRBV7-6,CASSDSGSFEQYF
many,TRBJ1-2,TRBV14,CASSQESRFGYTF
.,TRBJ2-1,TRBV7-2,CASSASVRDNEQFF
many,TRBJ1-5,TRBV20-1,CSAREASQPQHF
many,TRBJ2-5,TRBV20-1,CSALWGPFWETQYF
many,TRBJ1-5,TRBV20-1,CSARVATGDQPQHF
many,TRBJ2-7,TRBV5-1,CASSPARGTYEQYF
.,TRBJ2-1,TRBV5-6,CASSRGQVLTNEQFF
few,TRBJ1-1,TRBV29-1,CSVDSDREAFF
few,TRBJ1-2,TRBV5-5,CASSPAGGRANYGYTF
few,TRBJ1-2,TRBV7-9,CASSFLGEKGYGYTF
many,TRBJ2-7,TRBV4-3,CASSQMTASSYEQYF
few,TRBJ2-1,TRBV15,CATSRGVGLLGNEQFF
many,TRBJ2-1,TRBV7-2,CASSLAVYYNEQFF
few,TRBJ2-3,TRBV24-1,CATTRTSLADTQYF
many,TRBJ2-1,TRBV20-1,CSARSWARDHYNEQFF
many,TRBJ2-2,TRBV6-2/TRBV6-3,CALEGINTGELFF
.,TRBJ1-2,TRBV18,CASSATEGTRRLYGYTF
many,TRBJ2-7,TRBV7-2,CAISRGQPYEQYF
many,TRBJ2-6,TRBV9,CASSVQGTGANVLTF
.,TRBJ2-2,TRBV29-1,CSVLTPNTGELFF
few,TRBJ1-1,TRBV12-3/TRBV12-4,CASSSGTANTEAFF
many,TRBJ2-2,TRBV4-3,CASSRGLAINTGELFF
many,TRBJ2-7,TRBV28,CASSLYPRRGSSYEQYF
few,TRBJ2-7,TRBV28,CASSLNRRGPQTRDEQYF
many,TRBJ2-2,TRBV3-1,CASSQERGNTGELFF
many,TRBJ2-3,TRBV27,CASSLGLARNTQYF
many,TRBJ1-5,TRBV12-3/TRBV12-4,CASSTRGSSNQPQHF
many,TRBJ1-1,TRBV28,CATLSVGTEAFF
many,TRBJ2-1,TRBV4-3,CASSQGEGPPVF
many,TRBJ1-5,TRBV21-1,CASIGQENQPQHF
many,TRBJ2-4,TRBV12-3/TRBV12-4,CASRRGTDLAKNIQYF
few,TRBJ2-2,TRBV27,CASSPTLLNTGELFF
many,TRBJ1-1,TRBV29-1,CSVAVGGLTEAFF